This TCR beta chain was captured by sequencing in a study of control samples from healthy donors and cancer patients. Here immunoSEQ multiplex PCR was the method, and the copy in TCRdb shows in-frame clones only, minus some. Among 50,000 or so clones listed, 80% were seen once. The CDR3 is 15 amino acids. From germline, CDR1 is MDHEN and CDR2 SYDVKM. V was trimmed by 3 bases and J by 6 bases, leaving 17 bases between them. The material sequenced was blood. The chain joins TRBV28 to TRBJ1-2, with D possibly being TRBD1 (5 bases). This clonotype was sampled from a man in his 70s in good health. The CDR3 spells CASSLFRAVLDGYTF. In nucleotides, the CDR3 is TGTGCCAGCAGTTTGTTCAGGGCCGTCTTGGATGGCTACACCTTC.